This passage covers 6 T cell receptor beta chains from one sample sequenced in a study of cytomegalovirus exposure and HLA in healthy donors. The PCR was carried out with 60 Vbeta primers and 13 Jbeta primers. Sequenced by immunoSEQ multiplex PCR; TCRdb stores in-frame clones only, minus some. In total, the table holds about 39,000 clones. The specimen sequenced was PBMCs. Every receptor here comes from a woman in her twenties or thirties in good health and CMV-seropositive.

The genes are TRBV27 and TRBJ2-5; D gene uncertain. The CDR3 extends over 14 amino acids. CDR1 and CDR2 (germline): MNHEY, SMNVEV (reference sequence). Trimming cost V 3 bases and J 1 base, with 9 bases left between them. In nucleotides, the CDR3 is TGTGCCAGCAGTTTTTCTGGAGCCCAAGAGACCCAGTACTTC. It is translated as CASSFSGAQETQYF.

The rearrangement uses TRBV4-2 and TRBJ2-7; 7 nucleotides align to TRBD1. J was trimmed by 2 bases and V by 4 bases; bases with no gene match: 2. The CDR3 is 13 amino acids. The germline V gene encodes CDR1 LGHNA and CDR2 YNFKEQ. In nucleotides, the CDR3 is TGTGCCAGCAGCCTCGACAGGGCCTACGAGCAGTACTTC. Translating it yields CASSLDRAYEQYF.

The genes are TRBV7-6 and TRBJ2-1; 8 nucleotides line up with TRBD2. The germline gives CDR1 SGHVS, CDR2 FNYEAQ. With 3 bases clipped from V and 4 bases from J, the junction kept 8 bases outside the gene matches. The CDR3 runs 16 residues. In DNA form, the CDR3 reads TGTGCCAGCAGCTTGGGAACTAGCGGTACTTACAATGAGCAGTTCTTC. Translation gives CASSLGTSGTYNEQFF.

V usage is TRBV5-1 and J usage is TRBJ1-5; D uncertain. Germline lookup yields CDR1 SGHRS and CDR2 YFSETQ. The CDR3 contains 15 residues. Trimming took 0 bases from V and 0 from J, leaving 7 bases between them. In DNA form, the CDR3 reads TGCGCCAGCAGCTTGGCACCTAATAGCAATCAGCCCCAGCATTTT. As protein: CASSLAPNSNQPQHF.

This chain links TRBV6-6 with TRBJ2-1; TRBD2 matches at 8 bases. This CDR3 is 16 amino acids long. The ends lost 0 bases at V and 5 bases at J; junction bases unmatched: 6. Germline V lookup: CDR1 MNHNY, CDR2 SVGAGI (reference sequence). This CDR3 is CASSYSERGTNNEQFF. The CDR3 DNA reads as TGTGCCAGCAGTTACTCAGAGCGGGGGACGAACAATGAGCAGTTCTTC.

The chain's CDR3 is CASSLGFHTDTQYF. The CDR3 region has the DNA TGTGCCAGCAGTTTAGGCTTCCACACAGATACGCAGTATTTT. The chain is built from TRBV27 and TRBJ2-3; D is uncertain. The V gene lost 2 bases and the J gene lost 2 bases, with 8 bases spanning the gap. Germline V lookup: CDR1 MNHEY, CDR2 SMNVEV (reference sequence). CDR3 size: 14 residues.